This is a list of T cell receptor beta chains from one sample in a study of cytomegalovirus exposure and HLA in healthy donors. Repertoires were generated with immunoSEQ multiplex PCR, while TCRdb's copy carries only in-frame clones and drops some. Here the sample spans a few hundred thousand clones, around 90% being singletons. Sequenced input: PBMCs. The receptor source for this set is a woman younger than 35 in good health and CMV-seronegative. The CDR3 runs from the conserved cysteine through the conserved F or W. Some rows have no size entry. The others give once, few or many, or a class for an expanded clone.

V	J	size	CDR3
TRBV29-1	TRBJ2-7	-	CSVDRGDSYEQYF
TRBV9	TRBJ1-1	-	CASSVRQGLDTEAFF
TRBV27	TRBJ1-2	once	CASRPIMRRRDGYTF
TRBV28	TRBJ2-7	-	CASSPVRGGYEQYF
TRBV6-1	TRBJ2-1	-	CASKTSGGDNEQFF
TRBV5-1	TRBJ1-4	-	CASSLEGATNEKLFF
TRBV27	TRBJ2-2	-	CASSRILATGELFF
TRBV5-4	TRBJ2-7	-	CASSRDTNYEQYF
TRBV9	TRBJ2-2	-	CASSVQGASAGELFF
TRBV2	TRBJ1-4	-	CATGTGVGEKLFF
TRBV21-1	TRBJ1-5	-	CARIPGLSNQPQHF
TRBV18	TRBJ2-7	-	CASSPPRDFLSYEQYF
TRBV6-5	TRBJ2-5	-	CASSYRGGRETQYF
TRBV4-1	TRBJ1-2	-	CASSYGQGVLSYGYTF
TRBV6-1	TRBJ2-1	-	CASSGYLAGPYNEQFF
TRBV5-6	TRBJ1-1	once	CASSLDLVWQEAFF
TRBV19	TRBJ1-2	-	CASSNSVYGYTF
TRBV18	TRBJ2-6	-	CASSPPGYGANVLTF
TRBV5-8	TRBJ1-4	once	CASNRLSPHSEKLFF
TRBV4-3	TRBJ2-2	-	CASSPFQGANTGELFF
TRBV5-6	TRBJ1-3	-	CASSLIEAGNTIYF
TRBV27	TRBJ1-6	-	CASSLFMGQTNSPLHF
TRBV5-1	TRBJ2-2	-	CASSPRQGVGTGELFF
TRBV7-9	TRBJ2-7	few	CASSSPGQGTYEQYF
TRBV5-1	TRBJ2-1	-	CASSVSLPGLAIHEQFF
TRBV5-1	TRBJ1-2	once	CASRPKDSANYGYTF
TRBV27	TRBJ2-5	-	CASRTNRGTYQETQYF
TRBV6-6	TRBJ1-1	-	CASSYGQEAFF
TRBV9	TRBJ2-2	-	CASSVLAGGRTGELFF
TRBV7-9	TRBJ2-3	-	CASSSTGGEVTDTQYF
TRBV2	TRBJ1-2	-	CASSEGQGYGYTF
TRBV15	TRBJ1-5	-	CATSRVDSFGGQPQHF
TRBV19	TRBJ2-5	-	CASSIGKRGPESLETQYF
TRBV4-1	TRBJ1-2	few	CASSQPDRDFNYGYTF
TRBV19	TRBJ2-1	-	CASSIGLAGGNEQFF
TRBV6-1	TRBJ1-1	-	CASSVGQNTEAFF
TRBV27	TRBJ2-1	-	CASRSGGHYNEQFF
TRBV9	TRBJ1-6	-	CASSVASGRYYNSPLHF
TRBV27	TRBJ1-6	-	CASSLGQDHYNSPLHF
TRBV7-2	TRBJ1-6	-	CASNAGSYNSPLHF
TRBV4-1	TRBJ2-5	-	CASSHRPGQAQETQYF
TRBV5-1	TRBJ2-2	-	CASSSEGTGELFF
TRBV15	TRBJ2-6	-	CATSRARDREFSGANVLTF
TRBV5-1	TRBJ1-1	-	CASSSARGRAEAFF
TRBV27	TRBJ2-5	-	CASSGRTNTYQETQYF
TRBV6-5	TRBJ2-3	-	CASSLILGTKADTQYF
TRBV7-8	TRBJ2-2	-	CASSLKRGNTGELFF
TRBV5-1	TRBJ2-3	-	CASSWSRGGRTDTQYF
TRBV28	TRBJ1-2	-	CASSLVRGQTNYGYTF
TRBV4-3	TRBJ1-5	-	CASSQDLGRGAHQPQHF
TRBV28	TRBJ2-3	once	CASRAGGTDTQYF
TRBV7-3	TRBJ2-5	-	CASSSQTGLTVETQYF
TRBV27	TRBJ2-6	-	CASSKNRAGGANVLTF